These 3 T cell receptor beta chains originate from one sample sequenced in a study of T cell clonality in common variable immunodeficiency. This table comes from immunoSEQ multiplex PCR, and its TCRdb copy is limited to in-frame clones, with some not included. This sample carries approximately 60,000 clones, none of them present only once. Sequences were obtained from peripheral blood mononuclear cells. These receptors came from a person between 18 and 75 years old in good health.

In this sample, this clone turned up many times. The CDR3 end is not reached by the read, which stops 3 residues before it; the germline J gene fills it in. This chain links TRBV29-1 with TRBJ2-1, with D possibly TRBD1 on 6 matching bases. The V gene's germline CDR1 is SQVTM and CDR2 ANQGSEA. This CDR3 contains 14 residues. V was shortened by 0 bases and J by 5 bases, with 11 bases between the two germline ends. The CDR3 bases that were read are TGCAGCGTTGAAGATCGGGACACTAACAATGAG. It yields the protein CSVEDRDTNNE. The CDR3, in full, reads CSVEDRDTNNEQFF.

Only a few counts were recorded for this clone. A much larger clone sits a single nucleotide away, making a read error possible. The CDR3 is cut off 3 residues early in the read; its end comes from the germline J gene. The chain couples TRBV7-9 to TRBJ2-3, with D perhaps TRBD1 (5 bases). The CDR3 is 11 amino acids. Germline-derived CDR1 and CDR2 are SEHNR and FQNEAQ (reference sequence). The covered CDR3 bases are TGTGCCAGCAGCTTAGAGGGGCCG. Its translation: CASSLEGP. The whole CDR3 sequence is CASSLEGPQYF. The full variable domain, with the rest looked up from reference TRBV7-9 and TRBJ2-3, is DTGVSQNPRHKITKRGQNVTFRCDPISEHNRLYWYRQTLGQGPEFLTYFQNEAQLEKSRLLSDRFSAERPKGSFSTLEIQRTEQGDSAMYLCASSLEGPQYFGPGTRLTVL.

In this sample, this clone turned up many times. The CDR3 is CSSERGNEQFF. The sequenced CDR3 bases are TGCAGCTCGGAGAGGGGGAATGAG. The chain has TRBV29-1 and TRBJ2-1; D might be TRBD1 (6 bases). Read sequence stops 3 residues before the CDR3 end, and the germline J gene provides the missing end. The CDR3 totals 11 residues. Trimming took off 8 bases at V and 7 bases at J, with 12 bases between the two ends. CDR1 SQVTM and CDR2 ANQGSEA come from the germline V gene.